This TCR beta chain was obtained from a study of cytomegalovirus exposure and HLA in healthy donors. Findings of the study overall: Most subjects' HLA-A and HLA-B alleles were reportedly predicted from TCR beta sequences. Later analysis found that TCR beta chains associated with HLA were more clonally expanded than other, equally common chains.

Each of the donors was a healthy bone marrow donor. Nominal health characterized the donors when sampled, though unrecorded immune exposures were likely. PCR primers comprised 60 Vbeta and 13 Jbeta primers. Assay used: immunoSEQ multiplex PCR; TCRdb lists only in-frame clones, some missing. The table has approximately 150,000 clones, 80% to 90% seen once. Germline V lookup: CDR1 MDHEN, CDR2 SYDVKM. The V and J ends lost 6 bases and 7 bases respectively, with 18 bases between them. This CDR3 contains 14 residues. To note about this clone: No antigen is known for it.

Sequenced sample: PBMCs. This chain joins TRBV28 and TRBJ2-5, with D tentatively TRBD2 (5 bases). The TCR comes from a man between 25 and 39 years old in good health and CMV-seropositive. In DNA, the CDR3 is TGTGCCAGCAGCACCCCGGGATCTTTGGGGACCCAGTACTTC. Translation gives CASSTPGSLGTQYF.